These T cell receptor beta chains were read from a single sample in a study of OX40 agonist ivuxolimab in advanced cancers. The data were produced by immunoSEQ multiplex PCR, yet TCRdb's version contains in-frame clones alone and is incomplete. In the table there are tens of thousands of clones, roughly nine tenths of which are singletons. Source: CD4+ or CD8+ T cells sorted from blood, taken in a trial of the OX40 agonist ivuxolimab. The receptors stem from an adult with an advanced solid tumor such as melanoma, head and neck, liver or kidney cancer. The CDR3 runs from the conserved cysteine through the conserved F or W. D genes are given only for firm matches. Rows may omit the clone size; those that give it use once, few, many or a size class.

cdr3_aa: CASRGSATDTQYF; cdr3_nt: TGTGCCAGCAGGGGTAGCGCCACAGATACGCAGTATTTT; j_call: TRBJ2-3; v_call: TRBV27; clone_size: .; d_call: .
cdr3_aa: CASSIGNRGSYEQYF; cdr3_nt: TGTGCCAGTAGTATAGGGAACAGGGGAAGCTACGAGCAGTACTTC; j_call: TRBJ2-7; v_call: TRBV19; clone_size: .; d_call: TRBD1
cdr3_aa: CASSTTTAATNEKLFF; cdr3_nt: TGTGCCAGTAGTACCACGACGGCCGCAACTAATGAAAAACTGTTTTTT; j_call: TRBJ1-4; v_call: TRBV19; clone_size: .; d_call: .
cdr3_aa: CSARAFEEQFF; cdr3_nt: TGCAGTGCTAGAGCGTTCGAAGAGCAGTTCTTC; j_call: TRBJ2-1; v_call: TRBV20-1; clone_size: once; d_call: .
cdr3_aa: CASSLAGASPTYEQYF; cdr3_nt: TGTGCCAGCAGCTTAGCAGGGGCATCACCTACTTACGAGCAGTACTTC; j_call: TRBJ2-7; v_call: TRBV7-2; clone_size: .; d_call: .
cdr3_aa: CASTWGCRETQYF; cdr3_nt: TGTGCCAGCACCTGGGGATGTCGAGAGACCCAGTACTTC; j_call: TRBJ2-5; v_call: TRBV6-8; clone_size: .; d_call: .
cdr3_aa: CASRTSGNQETQYF; cdr3_nt: TGTGCCAGCAGGACTAGCGGCAATCAAGAGACCCAGTACTTC; j_call: TRBJ2-5; v_call: TRBV2; clone_size: once; d_call: TRBD2
cdr3_aa: CASSTALRLAEQYF; cdr3_nt: TGTGCCAGCAGCACCGCCCTCCGGTTAGCCGAGCAGTACTTC; j_call: TRBJ2-7; v_call: TRBV6-6; clone_size: few; d_call: .
cdr3_aa: CASSLDLLAEETQYF; cdr3_nt: TGTGCCAGCAGCTTAGATTTACTAGCGGAAGAGACCCAGTACTTC; j_call: TRBJ2-5; v_call: TRBV7-2; clone_size: .; d_call: TRBD2
cdr3_aa: CASSFLSGTGDEQYF; cdr3_nt: TGTGCCAGCAGTTTTTTATCTGGGACAGGGGACGAGCAGTACTTC; j_call: TRBJ2-7; v_call: TRBV28; clone_size: once; d_call: TRBD1
cdr3_aa: CASRGRQGATEAFF; cdr3_nt: TGTGCCAGCAGAGGGCGACAGGGGGCAACTGAAGCTTTCTTT; j_call: TRBJ1-1; v_call: TRBV2; clone_size: once; d_call: TRBD1
cdr3_aa: CAWNRVSSGGNEQFF; cdr3_nt: TGTGCCTGGAACCGGGTGTCTAGCGGGGGCAATGAGCAGTTCTTC; j_call: TRBJ2-1; v_call: TRBV30; clone_size: .; d_call: TRBD2
cdr3_aa: CASSQDNAKEKLFF; cdr3_nt: TGTGCCAGCAGCCAAGATAACGCAAAGGAAAAACTGTTTTTT; j_call: TRBJ1-4; v_call: TRBV7-2; clone_size: .; d_call: .
cdr3_aa: CAWSFQETQYF; cdr3_nt: TGTGCCTGGAGCTTCCAAGAGACCCAGTACTTC; j_call: TRBJ2-5; v_call: TRBV30; clone_size: .; d_call: .
cdr3_aa: CASSYEGTSGNYEQYF; cdr3_nt: TGTGCCAGCAGTTACGAGGGGACTAGCGGGAACTACGAGCAGTACTTC; j_call: TRBJ2-7; v_call: TRBV6-5; clone_size: .; d_call: TRBD2
cdr3_aa: CAWSIWLETQYF; cdr3_nt: TGTGCCTGGAGTATATGGTTGGAGACCCAGTACTTC; j_call: TRBJ2-5; v_call: TRBV30; clone_size: .; d_call: .
cdr3_aa: CASSLVGGRRNIQYF; cdr3_nt: TGTGCCAGCAGCTTAGTGGGGGGTCGAAGAAACATTCAGTACTTC; j_call: TRBJ2-4; v_call: TRBV7-2; clone_size: once; d_call: .
cdr3_aa: CASSPPEGGGRGYEQYF; cdr3_nt: TGTGCCAGCTCACCCCCCGAGGGGGGCGGGAGAGGATACGAGCAGTACTTC; j_call: TRBJ2-7; v_call: TRBV18; clone_size: .; d_call: .
cdr3_aa: CASSRSGTNTEAFF; cdr3_nt: TGCGCCAGCAGTCGGTCAGGGACGAACACTGAAGCTTTCTTT; j_call: TRBJ1-1; v_call: TRBV5-1; clone_size: .; d_call: .
cdr3_aa: CASSSGRTVSSYNEQFF; cdr3_nt: TGTGCCAGCAGCTCCGGACGGACCGTGAGCTCCTACAATGAGCAGTTCTTC; j_call: TRBJ2-1; v_call: TRBV5-6; clone_size: .; d_call: .
cdr3_aa: CASSPLTGVNTEAFF; cdr3_nt: TGTGCCAGCAGCCCCCTGACAGGGGTAAACACTGAAGCTTTCTTT; j_call: TRBJ1-1; v_call: TRBV14; clone_size: .; d_call: TRBD1
cdr3_aa: CASRLAAYNEQFF; cdr3_nt: TGTGCCAGCAGACTAGCGGCCTACAATGAGCAGTTCTTC; j_call: TRBJ2-1; v_call: TRBV27; clone_size: .; d_call: TRBD2
cdr3_aa: CASNPRAGVGTGELFF; cdr3_nt: TGTGCCAGCAATCCCAGAGCGGGAGTCGGCACCGGGGAGCTGTTTTTT; j_call: TRBJ2-2; v_call: TRBV2; clone_size: .; d_call: TRBD2
cdr3_aa: CASSLRGRRDTDTQYF; cdr3_nt: TGTGCCAGCAGCCTCCGCGGGAGGCGGGATACAGATACGCAGTATTTT; j_call: TRBJ2-3; v_call: TRBV9; clone_size: .; d_call: TRBD2
cdr3_aa: CASSTGGGTDTQYF; cdr3_nt: TGCGCCAGCAGCACCGGAGGGGGCACAGATACGCAGTATTTT; j_call: TRBJ2-3; v_call: TRBV5-1; clone_size: .; d_call: .
cdr3_aa: CASIDGGLPLETQYF; cdr3_nt: TGTGCCAGCATTGATGGGGGACTCCCCCTAGAGACCCAGTACTTC; j_call: TRBJ2-5; v_call: TRBV25-1; clone_size: .; d_call: .
cdr3_aa: CASSLGGRSKAEQFF; cdr3_nt: TGTGCCAGCAGTTTGGGCGGGAGGAGTAAAGCTGAGCAGTTCTTC; j_call: TRBJ2-1; v_call: TRBV28; clone_size: .; d_call: TRBD2
cdr3_aa: CASSPLVGTDTQYF; cdr3_nt: TGTGCCAGCAGCCCCCTGGTAGGCACAGATACGCAGTATTTT; j_call: TRBJ2-3; v_call: TRBV11-2; clone_size: .; d_call: .
cdr3_aa: CASSLGLRMPQYF; cdr3_nt: TGTGCCAGCAGCCTGGGACTCCGTATGCCGCAGTACTTC; j_call: TRBJ2-7; v_call: TRBV9; clone_size: .; d_call: .
cdr3_aa: CASSSTSGPDTQETQYF; cdr3_nt: TGTGCCAGTAGCTCAACTAGCGGCCCAGACACACAAGAGACCCAGTACTTC; j_call: TRBJ2-5; v_call: TRBV19; clone_size: .; d_call: TRBD2
cdr3_aa: CASSWTSGNTGELFF; cdr3_nt: TGTGCCAGCAGCTGGACTAGCGGGAACACCGGGGAGCTGTTTTTT; j_call: TRBJ2-2; v_call: TRBV7-2; clone_size: .; d_call: TRBD2
cdr3_aa: CASSSTVLGEQYF; cdr3_nt: TGTGCCAGCAGCTCCACAGTTTTGGGCGAGCAGTACTTC; j_call: TRBJ2-7; v_call: TRBV7-9; clone_size: .; d_call: .
cdr3_aa: CASSPGQGAAGNTIYF; cdr3_nt: TGTGCCAGCTCACCTGGACAGGGGGCTGCTGGAAACACCATATATTTT; j_call: TRBJ1-3; v_call: TRBV18; clone_size: .; d_call: TRBD1
cdr3_aa: CASTTMETNEKLFF; cdr3_nt: TGTGCCAGCACCACGATGGAGACTAATGAAAAACTGTTTTTT; j_call: TRBJ1-4; v_call: TRBV6-6; clone_size: .; d_call: .
cdr3_aa: CASSPGTGGGQPQHF; cdr3_nt: TGTGCCAGCAGTCCCGGGACAGGGGGCGGTCAGCCCCAGCATTTT; j_call: TRBJ1-5; v_call: TRBV2; clone_size: .; d_call: TRBD1
cdr3_aa: CASSLDRGDEQYF; cdr3_nt: TGTGCCAGCAGCTTAGATCGAGGGGACGAGCAGTACTTC; j_call: TRBJ2-7; v_call: TRBV11-2; clone_size: .; d_call: .
cdr3_aa: CASSLSDRGFGNTIYF; cdr3_nt: TGCGCCAGCAGCCTATCGGACAGGGGGTTTGGAAACACCATATATTTT; j_call: TRBJ1-3; v_call: TRBV4-1; clone_size: .; d_call: TRBD1
cdr3_aa: CASSVRQAPGELFF; cdr3_nt: TGTGCCAGCAGCGTACGGCAGGCCCCCGGGGAGCTGTTTTTT; j_call: TRBJ2-2; v_call: TRBV9; clone_size: few; d_call: .
cdr3_aa: CASSLRDRIPGANVLTF; cdr3_nt: TGTGCCAGCAGCCTCCGGGACAGGATTCCTGGGGCCAACGTCCTGACTTTC; j_call: TRBJ2-6; v_call: TRBV7-2; clone_size: few; d_call: TRBD1
cdr3_aa: CASSALPQGYEQYF; cdr3_nt: TGTGCCAGCAGCGCCCTACCACAGGGCTACGAGCAGTACTTC; j_call: TRBJ2-7; v_call: TRBV9; clone_size: few; d_call: .
cdr3_aa: CASSRMVAGGNTGELFF; cdr3_nt: TGCGCCAGCAGCCGGATGGTAGCGGGAGGAAACACCGGGGAGCTGTTTTTT; j_call: TRBJ2-2; v_call: TRBV5-1; clone_size: once; d_call: TRBD2
cdr3_aa: CAWSVRDNQPQHF; cdr3_nt: TGTGCCTGGAGTGTTAGGGACAATCAGCCCCAGCATTTT; j_call: TRBJ1-5; v_call: TRBV30; clone_size: .; d_call: .
cdr3_aa: CASSLFNTDTQYF; cdr3_nt: TGTGCCAGTAGTCTTTTCAACACAGATACGCAGTATTTT; j_call: TRBJ2-3; v_call: TRBV19; clone_size: .; d_call: .
cdr3_aa: CASSETLGELKQFF; cdr3_nt: TGTGCCAGCAGTGAGACACTAGGGGAATTGAAGCAGTTCTTC; j_call: TRBJ2-1; v_call: TRBV25-1; clone_size: .; d_call: .
cdr3_aa: CASSLGLAANYEQYF; cdr3_nt: TGTGCCAGCAGCTTAGGACTAGCGGCCAACTACGAGCAGTACTTC; j_call: TRBJ2-7; v_call: TRBV11-2; clone_size: .; d_call: TRBD2
cdr3_aa: CSAGDWGKETQYF; cdr3_nt: TGCAGCGCCGGGGACTGGGGGAAAGAGACCCAGTACTTC; j_call: TRBJ2-5; v_call: TRBV29-1; clone_size: .; d_call: .
cdr3_aa: CASSYSTRSTDTQYF; cdr3_nt: TGTGCCAGCAGTTACTCGACGAGGAGCACAGATACGCAGTATTTT; j_call: TRBJ2-3; v_call: TRBV6-6; clone_size: .; d_call: .
cdr3_aa: CASSLDASLKYEQYF; cdr3_nt: TGCGCCAGCAGCTTGGATGCTAGTCTTAAATACGAGCAGTACTTC; j_call: TRBJ2-7; v_call: TRBV5-1; clone_size: .; d_call: .
cdr3_aa: CASSTSGTGVGEQYF; cdr3_nt: TGTGCCAGTAGTACTTCCGGGACAGGGGTAGGGGAGCAGTACTTC; j_call: TRBJ2-7; v_call: TRBV19; clone_size: once; d_call: TRBD1
cdr3_aa: CASRLRTGGGEKLFF; cdr3_nt: TGTGCCAGCAGATTACGGACAGGGGGAGGCGAAAAACTGTTTTTT; j_call: TRBJ1-4; v_call: TRBV2; clone_size: .; d_call: TRBD1
cdr3_aa: CASSVTSNQPQHF; cdr3_nt: TGTGCCAGCAGCGTGACTAGCAATCAGCCCCAGCATTTT; j_call: TRBJ1-5; v_call: TRBV5-5; clone_size: few; d_call: .
cdr3_aa: CASSGTLTSYEQYF; cdr3_nt: TGTGCCAGCAGTGGGACCCTAACCTCCTACGAGCAGTACTTC; j_call: TRBJ2-7; v_call: TRBV6-5; clone_size: .; d_call: .